Listed below are T cell receptor beta chains from one sample, sequenced in a study of blood T cell repertoires in COVID-19. Clones were sequenced by immunoSEQ multiplex PCR, and TCRdb holds only the in-frame ones, with some missing. The sample lists tens of thousands of clones, about 92% seen once, with under 8.5% in the top ten. The specimen sequenced was peripheral blood. All receptors come from a man aged 18 to 35 with COVID-19, enrolled during active disease. Each CDR3 is given with its conserved first and last residue. Fields, in order: CDR3 DNA, CDR3 protein, D gene, V gene, clone size, J gene. A D gene is named only where the DNA matches it firmly. Clone size appears in some rows only: once, few, many, or a class for an expanded clone.

DNA: TGCGCCAGCAAAATCGGGGGACAAGAGACCCAGTACTTC
CDR3: CASKIGGQETQYF
D: NA
V: TRBV10-2
size: NA
J: TRBJ2-5

DNA: TGCGCCAGCAGACTTCGGCAGGGCGACAATGAGCAGTTCTTC
CDR3: CASRLRQGDNEQFF
D: NA
V: TRBV4-1
size: NA
J: TRBJ2-1

DNA: TGCAGCGTTGAAAGATGGACAGGGTCTCGGAATGAGCAGTTCTTC
CDR3: CSVERWTGSRNEQFF
D: TRBD1
V: TRBV29-1
size: NA
J: TRBJ2-1

DNA: TGTGCCAGCAGCCAAGAACTAGCGGCGTCCTACGAGCAGTACTTC
CDR3: CASSQELAASYEQYF
D: TRBD2
V: TRBV3-1/TRBV3-2
size: NA
J: TRBJ2-7

DNA: TGTGCCAGCAGTGCAATTCGCACAGGGCTGACCCAGTACTTC
CDR3: CASSAIRTGLTQYF
D: NA
V: TRBV28
size: once
J: TRBJ2-5

DNA: TGTGCCTGGATCCAGGACAGGGCCTACACTGAAGCTTTCTTT
CDR3: CAWIQDRAYTEAFF
D: TRBD1
V: TRBV30
size: NA
J: TRBJ1-1

DNA: TGTGCCAGCAGCGTACCGGGGAACACTGAAGCTTTCTTT
CDR3: CASSVPGNTEAFF
D: NA
V: TRBV9
size: NA
J: TRBJ1-1

DNA: TGTGCCAGCAGCTTGGTTACCTACAATCAGCCCCAGCATTTT
CDR3: CASSLVTYNQPQHF
D: NA
V: TRBV7-2
size: NA
J: TRBJ1-5

DNA: TGTGCCAGCAGCCCGCGGACAGGGTGGCTCTTTGATGGCTACACCTTC
CDR3: CASSPRTGWLFDGYTF
D: TRBD1
V: TRBV7-9
size: NA
J: TRBJ1-2

DNA: TGTGCCAGCAGCTTAAATACACCAAATAATTCACCCCTCCACTTT
CDR3: CASSLNTPNNSPLHF
D: NA
V: TRBV11-2
size: NA
J: TRBJ1-6

DNA: TGCACCAACACACGAACCGGGACAGGATTATTTCAGCCCCAGCATTTT
CDR3: CTNTRTGTGLFQPQHF
D: NA
V: TRBV1
size: NA
J: TRBJ1-5

DNA: TGTGCCAGCAGGACGACAGGGGGCAGAGAGCAGTACTTC
CDR3: CASRTTGGREQYF
D: TRBD1
V: TRBV28
size: NA
J: TRBJ2-7

DNA: TGTGCCAGCAGGGGACAGGGGGGCACTGAAGCTTTCTTT
CDR3: CASRGQGGTEAFF
D: TRBD1
V: TRBV6-4
size: NA
J: TRBJ1-1

DNA: TGTGCCAGCAGCTTATTAAGAGGGACAGTAAATGAAAAACTGCTTTTT
CDR3: CASSLLRGTVNEKLLF
D: TRBD1
V: TRBV13
size: once
J: TRBJ1-4

DNA: TGCAGCGTACGGAGGGCCGGGAATGAGCAGTTCTTC
CDR3: CSVRRAGNEQFF
D: NA
V: TRBV29-1
size: NA
J: TRBJ2-1

DNA: TGTGCCAGCAGGGGGGACAGGGGAAAAGATACGCAGTATTTT
CDR3: CASRGDRGKDTQYF
D: TRBD1
V: TRBV25-1
size: few
J: TRBJ2-3

DNA: TGCAGCGTTGAAGGATCCCGGAGCTCCTACAATGAGCAGTTCTTC
CDR3: CSVEGSRSSYNEQFF
D: NA
V: TRBV29-1
size: NA
J: TRBJ2-1

DNA: TGTGCCAGCAGCTCAACCGGGACTAGCGGGTACGAGCAGTACTTC
CDR3: CASSSTGTSGYEQYF
D: TRBD2
V: TRBV7-2
size: NA
J: TRBJ2-7

DNA: TGTGCCAGTAGTGACGGACTAGCGGGAGAGGTAGCCAAAAACATTCAGTACTTC
CDR3: CASSDGLAGEVAKNIQYF
D: TRBD2
V: TRBV19
size: NA
J: TRBJ2-4

DNA: TGTGCCAGCAGTCAGTGGAACAGCGAGCAGTTCTTC
CDR3: CASSQWNSEQFF
D: NA
V: TRBV27
size: NA
J: TRBJ2-1

DNA: TGTGCCAGCAGTTTAGATGGCGGGGGGCAGCCCCAGCATTTT
CDR3: CASSLDGGGQPQHF
D: NA
V: TRBV27
size: NA
J: TRBJ1-5

DNA: TGTGCCAGCAGGCAGTCGGGAGGGGCACTGGGGATTGATAATTCACCCCTCCACTTT
CDR3: CASRQSGGALGIDNSPLHF
D: NA
V: TRBV28
size: NA
J: TRBJ1-6

DNA: TGTGCCAGCAGCTTGAACAGGAGAAGGGGCTACGAGCAGTACTTC
CDR3: CASSLNRRRGYEQYF
D: NA
V: TRBV5-6
size: NA
J: TRBJ2-7

DNA: TGCAGCGTTGGCCTCTGGACTAGCGGGAAAAACAATGAGCAGTTCTTC
CDR3: CSVGLWTSGKNNEQFF
D: TRBD2
V: TRBV29-1
size: NA
J: TRBJ2-1

DNA: TGTGCCAGCAGCACCGGGACGGGAGGAACTGAAGCTTTCTTT
CDR3: CASSTGTGGTEAFF
D: NA
V: TRBV9
size: NA
J: TRBJ1-1

DNA: TGTGCCAGCAGCTTTTCAGGGCTTGGCTACACCTTC
CDR3: CASSFSGLGYTF
D: NA
V: TRBV7-9
size: NA
J: TRBJ1-2

DNA: TGTGCCAGCGATCTCTCATCGGGACAGATGAACACTGAAGCTTTCTTT
CDR3: CASDLSSGQMNTEAFF
D: TRBD1
V: TRBV6-6
size: NA
J: TRBJ1-1

DNA: TGTGCCAGCAGCCTAGCGGGAGGGATTTACGAGCAGTACTTC
CDR3: CASSLAGGIYEQYF
D: TRBD2
V: TRBV6-2/TRBV6-3
size: once
J: TRBJ2-7

DNA: TGTGCCAGCAGCCCGGGACAGGGGTTCTACAATGAGCAGTTCTTC
CDR3: CASSPGQGFYNEQFF
D: TRBD1
V: TRBV11-3
size: NA
J: TRBJ2-1

DNA: TGTGCCTGGCAGATAAGCGGGGAGCTGTTTTTT
CDR3: CAWQISGELFF
D: NA
V: TRBV30
size: NA
J: TRBJ2-2

DNA: TGTGCCAGCAGCGTGGGGGGGGGAACCACAGATACGCAGTATTTT
CDR3: CASSVGGGTTDTQYF
D: TRBD2
V: TRBV5-4
size: NA
J: TRBJ2-3

DNA: TGTGCCAGCAGCTTAGGAAGGGACAGGGGGCTGCACTTT
CDR3: CASSLGRDRGLHF
D: TRBD1
V: TRBV7-9
size: few
J: TRBJ1-6

DNA: TGTGCCAGTAGCGCCGGGACTAGCGGGAACTACGAGCAGTACTTC
CDR3: CASSAGTSGNYEQYF
D: TRBD2
V: TRBV19
size: few
J: TRBJ2-7

DNA: TGCAGTGCTAGAGAGAGCGGGGAGCAGTTCTTC
CDR3: CSARESGEQFF
D: NA
V: TRBV20-1
size: NA
J: TRBJ2-1

DNA: TGTGCCAGCAGCCAAGCGGGCAGGGGGTACTATGGCTACACCTTC
CDR3: CASSQAGRGYYGYTF
D: TRBD1
V: TRBV14
size: NA
J: TRBJ1-2

DNA: TGTGCCAGCTCACCACGGGCAGCGGGAGGTACGGGCGAGCAGTACTTC
CDR3: CASSPRAAGGTGEQYF
D: TRBD2
V: TRBV18
size: NA
J: TRBJ2-7

DNA: TGTGCCAGCTCACCAACCCGGGGACAGAACACTGAAGCTTTCTTT
CDR3: CASSPTRGQNTEAFF
D: NA
V: TRBV18
size: NA
J: TRBJ1-1

DNA: TGTGCCAGCAGTTTACCCCGAGACACCGGGGAGCTGTTTTTT
CDR3: CASSLPRDTGELFF
D: NA
V: TRBV28
size: NA
J: TRBJ2-2

DNA: TGTGCCAGCAAGAGTTCGGACAGGGAGAACACTGAAGCTTTCTTT
CDR3: CASKSSDRENTEAFF
D: TRBD1
V: TRBV18
size: few
J: TRBJ1-1

DNA: TGTGCCAGCAGCGTTCAGGCGGATACGCAGTATTTT
CDR3: CASSVQADTQYF
D: NA
V: TRBV9
size: NA
J: TRBJ2-3

DNA: TGCCCCGAGTTCCGGGAAGCTTTCTTT
CDR3: CPEFREAFF
D: NA
V: TRBV4-1
size: NA
J: TRBJ1-1

DNA: TGTGCCAGCAGTTTTGGGGGCAGCTACGAGCAGTACTTC
CDR3: CASSFGGSYEQYF
D: NA
V: TRBV27
size: NA
J: TRBJ2-7

DNA: TGTGCCAGCAGTGACCCTGATGCCGGAGACGGGCCCCAGCATTTT
CDR3: CASSDPDAGDGPQHF
D: NA
V: TRBV25-1
size: NA
J: TRBJ1-5

DNA: TGTGCCAGCAGCTCAAGACTAGCGGGGCAATACGAGCAGTACTTC
CDR3: CASSSRLAGQYEQYF
D: TRBD2
V: TRBV7-2
size: NA
J: TRBJ2-7